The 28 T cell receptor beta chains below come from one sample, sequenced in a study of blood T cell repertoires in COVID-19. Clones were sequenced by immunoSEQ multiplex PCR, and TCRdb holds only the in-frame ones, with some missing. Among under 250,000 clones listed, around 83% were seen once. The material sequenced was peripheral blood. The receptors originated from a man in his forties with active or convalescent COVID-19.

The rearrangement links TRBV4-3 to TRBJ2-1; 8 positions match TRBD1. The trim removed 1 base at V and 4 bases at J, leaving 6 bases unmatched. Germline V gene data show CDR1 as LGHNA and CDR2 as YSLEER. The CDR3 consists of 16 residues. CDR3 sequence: CASSQADRVLYNEQFF. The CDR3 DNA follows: TGCGCCAGCAGCCAAGCGGACAGGGTCCTTTACAATGAGCAGTTCTTC.

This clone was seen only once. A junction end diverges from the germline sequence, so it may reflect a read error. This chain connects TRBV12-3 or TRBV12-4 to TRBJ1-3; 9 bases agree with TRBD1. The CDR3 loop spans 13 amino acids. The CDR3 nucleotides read TGTGCCAGCAGGGGCCCGGGACAGGGATCCCCGGATTTT. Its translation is CASRGPGQGSPDF.

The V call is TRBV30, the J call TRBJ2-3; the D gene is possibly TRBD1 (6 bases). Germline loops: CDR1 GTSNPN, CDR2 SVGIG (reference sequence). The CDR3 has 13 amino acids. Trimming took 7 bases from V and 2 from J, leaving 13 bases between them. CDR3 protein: CAFSWGHTDTQYF. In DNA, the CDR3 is TGTGCCTTTTCCTGGGGGCACACAGATACGCAGTATTTT.

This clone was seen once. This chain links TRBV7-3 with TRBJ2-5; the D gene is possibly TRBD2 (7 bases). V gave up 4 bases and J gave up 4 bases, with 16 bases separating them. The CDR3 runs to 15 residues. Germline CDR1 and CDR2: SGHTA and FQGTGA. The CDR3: CASSSGGLVGETQYF. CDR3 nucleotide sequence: TGTGCCAGCAGCTCCGGGGGGCTAGTAGGAGAGACCCAGTACTTC.

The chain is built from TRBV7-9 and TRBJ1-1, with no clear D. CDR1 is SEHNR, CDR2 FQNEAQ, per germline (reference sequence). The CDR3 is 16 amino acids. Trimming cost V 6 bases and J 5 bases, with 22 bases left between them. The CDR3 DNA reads TGTGCCAGCAGGGGAGAGGCGGGCTCTTTGGGGACTGAAGCTTTCTTT. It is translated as CASRGEAGSLGTEAFF.

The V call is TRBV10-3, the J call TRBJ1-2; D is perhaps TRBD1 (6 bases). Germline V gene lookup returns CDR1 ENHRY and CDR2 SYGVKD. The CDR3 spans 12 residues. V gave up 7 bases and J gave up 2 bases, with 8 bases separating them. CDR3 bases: TGTGCCATCACGGGACACAACTATGGCTACACCTTC. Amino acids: CAITGHNYGYTF.

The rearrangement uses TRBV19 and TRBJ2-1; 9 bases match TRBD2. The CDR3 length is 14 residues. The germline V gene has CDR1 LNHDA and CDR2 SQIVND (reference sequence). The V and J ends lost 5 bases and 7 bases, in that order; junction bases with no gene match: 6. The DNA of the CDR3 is TGTGCCAGTAGTTTGGGCGGGAGGGGTAATGAGCAGTTCTTC. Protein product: CASSLGGRGNEQFF. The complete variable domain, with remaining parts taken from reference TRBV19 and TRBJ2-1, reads DGGITQSPKYLFRKEGQNVTLSCEQNLNHDAMYWYRQDPGQGLRLIYYSQIVNDFQKGDIAEGYSVSREKKESFPLTVTSAQKNPTAFYLCASSLGGRGNEQFFGPGTRLTVL.

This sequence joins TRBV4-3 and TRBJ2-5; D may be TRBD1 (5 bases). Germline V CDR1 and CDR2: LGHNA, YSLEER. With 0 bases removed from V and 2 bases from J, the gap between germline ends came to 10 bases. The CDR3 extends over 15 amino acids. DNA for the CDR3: TGCGCCAGCAGCCAAGAGGGGCTGACTCAAGAGACCCAGTACTTC. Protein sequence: CASSQEGLTQETQYF.

The CDR3 sequence is CASSPPYRTGETQYF. CDR3 DNA sequence: TGTGCCAGCTCACCACCGTACCGGACAGGAGAGACCCAGTACTTC. This rearrangement joins TRBV18 to TRBJ2-5, with 7 bases that match TRBD1. CDR1 is KGHSH, CDR2 LQKENI, per germline. The V gene end was trimmed by 0 bases and the J gene end by 4 bases; junction bases not matched to a gene: 5. This CDR3 spans 15 amino acids. Drawing the rest from reference TRBV18 and TRBJ2-5, the complete variable domain is NAGVMQNPRHLVRRRGQEARLRCSPMKGHSHVYWYRQLPEEGLKFMVYLQKENIIDESGMPKERFSAEFPKEGPSILRIQQVVRGDSAAYFCASSPPYRTGETQYFGPGTRLLVL.

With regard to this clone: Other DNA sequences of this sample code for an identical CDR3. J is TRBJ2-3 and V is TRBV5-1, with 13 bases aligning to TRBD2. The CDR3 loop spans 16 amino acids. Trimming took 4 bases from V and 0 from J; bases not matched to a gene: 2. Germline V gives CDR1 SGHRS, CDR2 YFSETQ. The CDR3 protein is CASSPGLAGSTDTQYF. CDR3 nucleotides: TGCGCCAGCAGCCCGGGACTAGCGGGGAGCACAGATACGCAGTATTTT. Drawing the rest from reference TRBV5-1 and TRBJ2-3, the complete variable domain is KAGVTQTPRYLIKTRGQQVTLSCSPISGHRSVSWYQQTPGQGLQFLFEYFSETQRNKGNFPGRFSGRQFSNSRSEMNVSTLELGDSALYLCASSPGLAGSTDTQYFGPGTRLTVL.

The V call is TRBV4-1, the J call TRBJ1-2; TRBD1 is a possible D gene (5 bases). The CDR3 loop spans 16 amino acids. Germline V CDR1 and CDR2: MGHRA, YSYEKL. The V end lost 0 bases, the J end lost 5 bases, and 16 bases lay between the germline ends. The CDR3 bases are TGCGCCAGCAGCCAAGAATTGGCTGCTTCAGGGTATGGCTACACCTTC. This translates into CASSQELAASGYGYTF.

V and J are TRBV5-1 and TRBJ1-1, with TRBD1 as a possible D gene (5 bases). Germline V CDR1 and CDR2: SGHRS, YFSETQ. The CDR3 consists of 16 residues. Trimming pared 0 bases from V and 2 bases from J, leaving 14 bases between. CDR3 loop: CASSLGGGTPNTEAFF. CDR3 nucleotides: TGCGCCAGCAGCTTGGGTGGAGGGACGCCAAACACTGAAGCTTTCTTT.

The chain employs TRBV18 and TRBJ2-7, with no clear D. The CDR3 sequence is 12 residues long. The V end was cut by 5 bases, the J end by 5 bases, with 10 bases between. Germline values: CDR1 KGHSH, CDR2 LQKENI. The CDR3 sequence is CASSYTADEQYF. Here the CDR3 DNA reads TGTGCCAGCTCATATACAGCCGACGAGCAGTACTTC.

The CDR3 loop reads CASSLDRLLGYTF. DNA of the CDR3: TGTGCCAGCAGCTTAGACCGACTTCTGGGCTACACCTTC. This chain joins TRBV11-3 and TRBJ1-2; no clear D. The V and J ends lost 0 bases and 8 bases respectively, with 10 bases between them. The germline V gene encodes CDR1 SGHNT and CDR2 YENEEA. The CDR3 sequence is 13 residues long. Filled out from reference TRBV11-3 and TRBJ1-2, the complete variable domain reads EAGVVQSPRYKIIEKKQPVAFWCNPISGHNTLYWYLQNLGQGPELLIRYENEEAVDDSQLPKDRFSAERLKGVDSTLKIQPAELGDSAVYLCASSLDRLLGYTFGSGTRLTVV.

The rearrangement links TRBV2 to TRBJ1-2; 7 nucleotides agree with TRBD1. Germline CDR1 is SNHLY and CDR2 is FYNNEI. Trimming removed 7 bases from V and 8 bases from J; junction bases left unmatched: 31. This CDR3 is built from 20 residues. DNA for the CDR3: TGTGCCAGCACCCCAAGACCCCCCGGGACAGATAGGTGGGTCGTGGGAGGCTACACCTTC. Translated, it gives CASTPRPPGTDRWVVGGYTF.

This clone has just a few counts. CDR3 DNA sequence: TGTGCCGTCAGCAGCTCGGGCCCGGGGGGGCTGGGAGATACGCAGTATTTT. It codes for CAVSSSGPGGLGDTQYF. V and J are TRBV7-9 and TRBJ2-3; the match to TRBD2 covers 8 bases. The CDR3 is made up of 17 amino acids. The junction had 21 bases not matched to a gene; V was cut back by 11 bases and J by 5 bases. Germline V gene sequence: CDR1 SEHNR, CDR2 FQNEAQ (reference sequence).

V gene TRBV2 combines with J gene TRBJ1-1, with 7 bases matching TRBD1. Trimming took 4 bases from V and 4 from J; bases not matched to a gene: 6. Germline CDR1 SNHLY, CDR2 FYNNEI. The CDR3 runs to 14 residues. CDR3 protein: CASSGSRGTTEAFF. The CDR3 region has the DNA TGTGCCAGCAGTGGGAGCAGGGGGACCACTGAAGCTTTCTTT.

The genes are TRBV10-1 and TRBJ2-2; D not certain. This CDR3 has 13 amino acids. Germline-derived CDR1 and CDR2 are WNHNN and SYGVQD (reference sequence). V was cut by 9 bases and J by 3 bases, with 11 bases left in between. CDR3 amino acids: CASQTSDTGELFF. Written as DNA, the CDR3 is TGCGCCAGTCAAACATCTGACACCGGGGAGCTGTTTTTT.

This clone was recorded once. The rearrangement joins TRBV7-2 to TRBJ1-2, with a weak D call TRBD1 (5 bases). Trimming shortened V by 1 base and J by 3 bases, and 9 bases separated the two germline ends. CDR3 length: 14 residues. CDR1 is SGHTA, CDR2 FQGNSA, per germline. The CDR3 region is CASSLVGGDYGYTF. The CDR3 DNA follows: TGTGCCAGCAGCTTAGTGGGAGGGGACTATGGCTACACCTTC.

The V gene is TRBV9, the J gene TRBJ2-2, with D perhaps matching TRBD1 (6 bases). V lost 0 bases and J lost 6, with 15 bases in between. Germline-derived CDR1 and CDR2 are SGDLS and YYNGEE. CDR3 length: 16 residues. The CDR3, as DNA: TGTGCCAGCAGCGTAGGAGGGGGACCCTTAGCCGGGGAGCTGTTTTTT. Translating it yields CASSVGGGPLAGELFF.

The CDR3 region has the DNA TGTGCCAGCAGCCCCCCGGGGGACAGGTCCTACGAGCAGTACTTC. The encoded protein is CASSPPGDRSYEQYF. The chain has TRBV4-2 and TRBJ2-7; 8 bases are a match to TRBD1. Trimming at V came to 4 bases and at J to 1 base, leaving 6 bases not matched to a gene. Germline V gene data show CDR1 as LGHNA and CDR2 as YNFKEQ. The CDR3 loop spans 15 amino acids.

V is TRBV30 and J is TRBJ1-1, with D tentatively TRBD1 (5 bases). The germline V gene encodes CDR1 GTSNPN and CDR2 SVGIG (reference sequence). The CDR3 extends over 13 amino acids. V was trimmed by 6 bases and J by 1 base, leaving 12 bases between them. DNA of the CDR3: TGTGCCTGTATACTGACAGCGAACACTGAAGCTTTCTTT. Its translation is CACILTANTEAFF. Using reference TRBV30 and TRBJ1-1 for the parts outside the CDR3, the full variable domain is SQTIHQWPATLVQPVGSPLSLECTVEGTSNPNLYWYRQAAGRGLQLLFYSVGIGQISSEVPQNLSASRPQDRQFILSSKKLLLSDSGFYLCACILTANTEAFFGQGTRLTVV.

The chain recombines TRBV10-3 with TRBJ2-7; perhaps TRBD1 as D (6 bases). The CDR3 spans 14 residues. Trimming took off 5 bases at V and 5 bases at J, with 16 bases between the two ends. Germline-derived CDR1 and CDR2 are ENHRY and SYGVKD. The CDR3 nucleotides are TGTGCCATCAGTCGGACAGAGGCTAGTAACGAGCAGTACTTC. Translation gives CAISRTEASNEQYF.

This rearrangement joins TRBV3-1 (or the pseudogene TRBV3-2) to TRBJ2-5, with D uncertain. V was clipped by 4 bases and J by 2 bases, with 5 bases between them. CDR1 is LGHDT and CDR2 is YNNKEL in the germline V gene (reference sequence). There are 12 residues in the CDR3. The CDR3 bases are TGTGCCAGCAGCCGGCCTCAAGAGACCCAGTACTTC. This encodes CASSRPQETQYF.

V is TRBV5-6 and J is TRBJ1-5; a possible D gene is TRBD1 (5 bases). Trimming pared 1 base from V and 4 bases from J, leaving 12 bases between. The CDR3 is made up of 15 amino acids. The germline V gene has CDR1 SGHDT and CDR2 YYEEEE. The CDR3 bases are TGTGCCAGCAGCTTGTATGATCGGGGGAATCAGCCCCAGCATTTT. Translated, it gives CASSLYDRGNQPQHF. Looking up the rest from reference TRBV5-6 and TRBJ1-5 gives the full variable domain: DAGVTQSPTHLIKTRGQQVTLRCSPKSGHDTVSWYQQALGQGPQFIFQYYEEEERQRGNFPDRFSGHQFPNYSSELNVNALLLGDSALYLCASSLYDRGNQPQHFGDGTRLSIL.

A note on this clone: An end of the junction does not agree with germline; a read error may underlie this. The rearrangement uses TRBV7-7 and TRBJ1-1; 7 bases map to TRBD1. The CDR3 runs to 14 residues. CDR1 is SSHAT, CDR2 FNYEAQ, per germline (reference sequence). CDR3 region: CASSPLTGITEAFF. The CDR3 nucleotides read TGTGCTAGCAGCCCCCTGACAGGGATCACTGAAGCTTTCTTT.

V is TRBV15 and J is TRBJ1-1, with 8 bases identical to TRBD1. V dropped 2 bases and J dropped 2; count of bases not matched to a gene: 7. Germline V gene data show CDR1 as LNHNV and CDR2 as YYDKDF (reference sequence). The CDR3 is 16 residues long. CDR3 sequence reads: CATSRYLGQGNTEAFF. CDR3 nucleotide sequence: TGTGCCACCAGCAGATATCTCGGACAGGGAAACACTGAAGCTTTCTTT.

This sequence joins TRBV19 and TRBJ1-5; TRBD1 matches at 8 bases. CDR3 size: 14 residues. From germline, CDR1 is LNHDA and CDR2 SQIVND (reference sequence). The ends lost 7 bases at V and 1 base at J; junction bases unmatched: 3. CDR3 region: CASKDRESNQPQHF. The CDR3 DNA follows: TGTGCCAGTAAGGACAGGGAAAGCAATCAGCCCCAGCATTTT.